These 9 T cell receptor beta chains originate from one sample sequenced in a study of OX40 agonist ivuxolimab in advanced cancers. The protocol was immunoSEQ multiplex PCR, while the TCRdb copy is restricted to in-frame clones and leaves out a portion. This sample carries about 86,000 clones, 91% of them seen once, and the ten largest clones take 8.7%. The sequenced sample was CD4+ or CD8+ T cells sorted from blood, obtained in a trial of the OX40 agonist ivuxolimab. The receptors here all came from an adult with an advanced solid tumor such as melanoma, head and neck, liver or kidney cancer.

This rearrangement joins TRBV28 to TRBJ2-3, with 8 bases fitting TRBD1. From germline, CDR1 is MDHEN and CDR2 SYDVKM. V was clipped by 5 bases and J by 3 bases; unmatched bases: 4. This CDR3 contains 14 residues. CDR3 sequence: CASSRQGRTDTQYF. CDR3 DNA: TGTGCCAGCAGTAGACAGGGGAGGACAGATACGCAGTATTTT.

The rearrangement uses TRBV28 and TRBJ2-1, with 12 nucleotides matching TRBD2. Trimming at V came to 3 bases and at J to 7 bases, leaving 4 bases not matched to a gene. The CDR3 spans 15 residues. Germline CDR1 reads MDHEN; CDR2 reads SYDVKM. The CDR3 DNA is TGTGCCAGCAGTTTCCTAGCGGGAGGGTCGAATGAGCAGTTCTTC. Protein sequence: CASSFLAGGSNEQFF.

The chain uses TRBV15 and TRBJ2-5; D unclear. Germline CDR1 reads LNHNV; CDR2 reads YYDKDF (reference sequence). This CDR3 spans 17 amino acids. Trimming removed 0 bases from V and 0 bases from J, with 14 bases in between. CDR3 in DNA: TGTGCCACCAGCAGAGATCGGAACTTTCTGTACCAAGAGACCCAGTACTTC. Its protein is CATSRDRNFLYQETQYF.

The rearrangement uses TRBV19 and TRBJ1-1; D remains unclear. V was trimmed by 4 bases and J by 1 base, leaving 16 bases between them. This CDR3 has 16 residues. Germline CDR1 reads LNHDA; CDR2 reads SQIVND (reference sequence). CDR3 sequence (DNA): TGTGCCAGTAGTAGCTTATTCCCCGTTACGAACACTGAAGCTTTCTTT. It yields the protein CASSSLFPVTNTEAFF.

CDR3 sequence: CASSLTGVSNQPQHF. The CDR3 coding sequence is TGTGCCAGCAGTCTGACAGGGGTCAGCAATCAGCCCCAGCATTTT. The chain has TRBV2 and TRBJ1-5, with 8 bases lining up with TRBD1. Trimming cost V 5 bases and J 1 base; bases outside gene matches: 4. Germline V gene lookup returns CDR1 SNHLY and CDR2 FYNNEI. The CDR3 covers 15 residues.

The CDR3: CASSQGGGGSYQYEQYF. Written as DNA, the CDR3 is TGCGCCAGCAGCCAAGGGGGCGGCGGGAGTTATCAGTACGAGCAGTACTTC. The V gene is TRBV4-1, the J gene TRBJ2-7, with 7 nucleotides matching TRBD2. Trimming cost V 1 base and J 4 bases; bases outside gene matches: 13. Germline assignment: CDR1 MGHRA and CDR2 YSYEKL. The CDR3 consists of 17 residues.

The chain recombines TRBV7-9 with TRBJ2-7, with D unresolved. This CDR3 contains 13 residues. Germline V gene data show CDR1 as SEHNR and CDR2 as FQNEAQ (reference sequence). Trimming stripped 5 bases from V and 1 base from J, with 9 bases between. The CDR3 nucleotides are TGTGCCAGCAGCACGACGCTTTCCTACGAGCAGTACTTC. Translated: CASSTTLSYEQYF.

J is TRBJ2-1 and V is TRBV19; D may be TRBD2 (6 bases). V was pared by 4 bases and J by 2 bases, with 12 bases between. Per germline, CDR1 LNHDA and CDR2 SQIVND (reference sequence). The CDR3 is made up of 15 amino acids. Here the CDR3 reads CASSTRGGTYNEQFF. Here the CDR3 DNA reads TGTGCCAGTAGTACACGCGGCGGGACCTACAATGAGCAGTTCTTC.

The chain recombines TRBV5-1 with TRBJ2-1; weak D call: TRBD2 (6 bases). From germline, CDR1 is SGHRS and CDR2 YFSETQ. CDR3 length: 16 amino acids. Trimming took off 7 bases at V and 0 bases at J, with 17 bases between the two ends. The CDR3 sequence is CASQVAAGPSYNEQFF. CDR3 DNA: TGCGCCAGCCAAGTGGCAGCGGGTCCCTCCTACAATGAGCAGTTCTTC.